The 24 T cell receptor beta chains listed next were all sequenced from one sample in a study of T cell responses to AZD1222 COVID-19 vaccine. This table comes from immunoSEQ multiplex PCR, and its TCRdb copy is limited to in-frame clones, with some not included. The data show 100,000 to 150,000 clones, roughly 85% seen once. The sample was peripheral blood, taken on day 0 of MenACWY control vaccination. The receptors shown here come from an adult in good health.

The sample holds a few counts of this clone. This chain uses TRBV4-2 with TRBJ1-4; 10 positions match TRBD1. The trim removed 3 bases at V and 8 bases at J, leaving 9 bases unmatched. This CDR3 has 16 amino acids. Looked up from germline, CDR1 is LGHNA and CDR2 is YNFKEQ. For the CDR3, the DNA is TGTGCCAGCAGCCATCCAATGGACAGGGGGGGAGAAAAACTGTTTTTT. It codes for CASSHPMDRGGEKLFF.

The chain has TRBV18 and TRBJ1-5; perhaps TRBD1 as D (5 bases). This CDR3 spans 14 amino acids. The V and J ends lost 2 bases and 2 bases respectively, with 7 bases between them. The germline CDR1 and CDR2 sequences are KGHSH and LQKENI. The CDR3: CASSPGAGNQPQHF. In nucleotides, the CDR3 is TGTGCCAGCTCACCAGGGGCAGGCAATCAGCCCCAGCATTTT. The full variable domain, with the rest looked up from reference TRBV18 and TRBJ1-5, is NAGVMQNPRHLVRRRGQEARLRCSPMKGHSHVYWYRQLPEEGLKFMVYLQKENIIDESGMPKERFSAEFPKEGPSILRIQQVVRGDSAAYFCASSPGAGNQPQHFGDGTRLSIL.

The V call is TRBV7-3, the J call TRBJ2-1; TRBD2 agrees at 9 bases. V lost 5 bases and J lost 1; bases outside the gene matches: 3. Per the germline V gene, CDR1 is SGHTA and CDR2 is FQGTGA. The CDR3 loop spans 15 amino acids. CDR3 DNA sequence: TGTGCCAGCAGCGTTAGCGGGAGTTCCTACAATGAGCAGTTCTTC. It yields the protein CASSVSGSSYNEQFF.

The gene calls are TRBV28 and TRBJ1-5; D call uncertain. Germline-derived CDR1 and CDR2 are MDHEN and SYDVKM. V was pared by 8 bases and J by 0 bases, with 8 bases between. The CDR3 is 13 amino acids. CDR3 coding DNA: TGTGCCAGCGGCCCGCTTAGCAATCAGCCCCAGCATTTT. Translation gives CASGPLSNQPQHF.

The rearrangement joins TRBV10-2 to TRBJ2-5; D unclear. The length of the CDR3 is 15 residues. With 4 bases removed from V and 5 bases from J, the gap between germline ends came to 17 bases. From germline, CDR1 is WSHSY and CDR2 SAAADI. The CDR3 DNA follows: TGCGCCAGCAGTGTTGGAACAGCGCTGAGGGAGACCCAGTACTTC. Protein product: CASSVGTALRETQYF.

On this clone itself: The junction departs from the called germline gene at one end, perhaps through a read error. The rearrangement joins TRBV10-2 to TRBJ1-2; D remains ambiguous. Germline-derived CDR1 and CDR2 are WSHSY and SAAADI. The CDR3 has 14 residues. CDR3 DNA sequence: TGCGCCAGCAGTGAGACAGCGCAAAGTTCTAACCCCAACTTC. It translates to CASSETAQSSNPNF.

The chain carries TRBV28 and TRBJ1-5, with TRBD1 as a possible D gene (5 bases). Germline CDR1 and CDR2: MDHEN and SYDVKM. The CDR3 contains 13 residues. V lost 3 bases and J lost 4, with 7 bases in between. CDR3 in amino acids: CASSLPGNQPQHF. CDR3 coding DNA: TGTGCCAGCAGTTTGCCAGGGAATCAGCCCCAGCATTTT.

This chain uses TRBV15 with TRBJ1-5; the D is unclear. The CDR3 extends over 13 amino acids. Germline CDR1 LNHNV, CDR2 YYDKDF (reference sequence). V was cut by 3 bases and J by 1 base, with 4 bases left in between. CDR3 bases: TGTGCCACCAGCAGCCGCAGCAATCAGCCCCAGCATTTT. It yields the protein CATSSRSNQPQHF.

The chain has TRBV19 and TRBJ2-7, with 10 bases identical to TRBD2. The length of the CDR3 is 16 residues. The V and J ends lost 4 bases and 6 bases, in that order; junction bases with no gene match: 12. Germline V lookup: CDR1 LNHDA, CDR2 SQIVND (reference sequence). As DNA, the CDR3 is TGTGCCAGTAGTAATATTCAGCGGGAGGGCCAAGGCGAGCAGTACTTC. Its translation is CASSNIQREGQGEQYF.

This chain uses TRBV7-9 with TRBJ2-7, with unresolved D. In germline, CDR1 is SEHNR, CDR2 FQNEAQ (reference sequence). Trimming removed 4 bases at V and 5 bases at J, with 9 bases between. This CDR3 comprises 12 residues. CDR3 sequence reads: CASSYPPHEQYF. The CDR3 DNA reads TGTGCCAGCAGCTACCCCCCCCACGAGCAGTACTTC.

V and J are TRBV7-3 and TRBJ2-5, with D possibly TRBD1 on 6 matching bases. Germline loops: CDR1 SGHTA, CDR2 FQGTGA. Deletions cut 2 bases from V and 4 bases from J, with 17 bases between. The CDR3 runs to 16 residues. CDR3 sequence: CASSLAQGNRPETQYF. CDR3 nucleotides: TGTGCCAGCAGCTTAGCACAGGGAAACCGTCCAGAGACCCAGTACTTC.

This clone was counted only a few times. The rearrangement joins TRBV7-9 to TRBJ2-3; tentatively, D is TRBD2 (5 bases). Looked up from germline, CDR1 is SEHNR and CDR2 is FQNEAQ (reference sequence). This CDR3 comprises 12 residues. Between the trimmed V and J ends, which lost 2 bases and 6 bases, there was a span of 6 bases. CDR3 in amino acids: CASSLTGDTQYF. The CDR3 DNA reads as TGTGCCAGCAGCTTAACGGGGGATACGCAGTATTTT.

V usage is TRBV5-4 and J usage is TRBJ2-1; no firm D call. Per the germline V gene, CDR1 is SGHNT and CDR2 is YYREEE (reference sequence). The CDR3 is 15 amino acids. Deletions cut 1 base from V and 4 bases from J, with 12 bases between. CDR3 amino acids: CASSLWGIRYNEQFF. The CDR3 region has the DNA TGTGCCAGCAGCTTGTGGGGTATTAGGTACAATGAGCAGTTCTTC.

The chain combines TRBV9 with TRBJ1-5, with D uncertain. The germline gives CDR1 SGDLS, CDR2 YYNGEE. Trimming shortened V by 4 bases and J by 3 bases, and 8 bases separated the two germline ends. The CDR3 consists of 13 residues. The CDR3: CASSSGDNQPQHF. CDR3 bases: TGTGCCAGCAGCAGCGGGGACAATCAGCCCCAGCATTTT.

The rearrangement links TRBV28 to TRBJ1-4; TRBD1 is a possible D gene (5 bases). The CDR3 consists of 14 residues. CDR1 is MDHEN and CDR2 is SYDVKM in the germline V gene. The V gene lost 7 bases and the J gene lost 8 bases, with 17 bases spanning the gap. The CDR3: CASIQPGVGEKLFF. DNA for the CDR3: TGTGCCAGCATCCAGCCGGGGGTTGGGGAAAAACTGTTTTTT.

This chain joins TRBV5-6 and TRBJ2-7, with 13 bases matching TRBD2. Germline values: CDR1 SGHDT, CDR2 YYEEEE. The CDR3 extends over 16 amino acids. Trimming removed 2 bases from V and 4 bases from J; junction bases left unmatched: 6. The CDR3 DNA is TGTGCCAGCAGCTTTAGGACTAGCGGGAGAGCTTACGAGCAGTACTTC. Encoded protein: CASSFRTSGRAYEQYF.

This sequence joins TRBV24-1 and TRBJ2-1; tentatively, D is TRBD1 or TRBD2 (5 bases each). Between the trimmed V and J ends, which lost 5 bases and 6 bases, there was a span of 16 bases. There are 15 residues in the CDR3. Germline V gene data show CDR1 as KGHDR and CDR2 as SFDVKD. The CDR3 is CATSGPTGTANEQFF. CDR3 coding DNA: TGTGCCACCAGTGGTCCTACCGGGACCGCCAATGAGCAGTTCTTC.

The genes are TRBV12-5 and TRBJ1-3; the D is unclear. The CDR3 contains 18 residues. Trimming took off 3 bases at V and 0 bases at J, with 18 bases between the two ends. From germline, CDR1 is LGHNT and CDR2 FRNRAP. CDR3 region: CASGLTREGGSSGNTIYF. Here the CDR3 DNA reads TGTGCTAGTGGTTTAACCCGCGAAGGCGGAAGCTCTGGAAACACCATATATTTT.

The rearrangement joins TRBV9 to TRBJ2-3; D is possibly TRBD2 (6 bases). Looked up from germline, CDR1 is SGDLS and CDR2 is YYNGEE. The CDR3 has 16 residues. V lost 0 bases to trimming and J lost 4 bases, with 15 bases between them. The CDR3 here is CASSVGLAEVSDTQYF. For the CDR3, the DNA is TGTGCCAGCAGCGTAGGGTTAGCGGAAGTCTCAGATACGCAGTATTTT.

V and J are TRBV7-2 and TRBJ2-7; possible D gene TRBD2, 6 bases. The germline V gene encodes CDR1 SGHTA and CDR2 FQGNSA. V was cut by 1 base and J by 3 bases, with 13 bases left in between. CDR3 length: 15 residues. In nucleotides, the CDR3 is TGTGCCAGCAGCTTAGGCGGGATTGGTTTCTACGAGCAGTACTTC. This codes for CASSLGGIGFYEQYF.

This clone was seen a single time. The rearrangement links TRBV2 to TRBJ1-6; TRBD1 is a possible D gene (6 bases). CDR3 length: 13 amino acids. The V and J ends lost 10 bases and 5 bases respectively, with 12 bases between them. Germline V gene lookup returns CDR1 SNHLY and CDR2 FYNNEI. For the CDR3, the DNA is TGTGCCACCACGGACAGAAATAATTCACCCCTCCACTTT. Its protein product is CATTDRNNSPLHF.

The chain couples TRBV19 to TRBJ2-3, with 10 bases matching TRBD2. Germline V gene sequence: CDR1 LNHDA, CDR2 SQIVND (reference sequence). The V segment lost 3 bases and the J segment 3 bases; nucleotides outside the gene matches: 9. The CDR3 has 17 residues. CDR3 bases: TGTGCCAGTAGTATCATTCCTAGCGGGAGAGGTACAGATACGCAGTATTTT. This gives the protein CASSIIPSGRGTDTQYF.

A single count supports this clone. The CDR3 DNA follows: TGTGCCAGCAGCTTAGACAGCGGTCAGCCCCAGCATTTT. Protein product: CASSLDSGQPQHF. V usage is TRBV7-2 and J usage is TRBJ1-5, with D unresolved. The CDR3 runs 13 residues. Germline CDR1 is SGHTA and CDR2 is FQGNSA. Trimming left V 1 base short and J 6 bases short, with 7 bases between.

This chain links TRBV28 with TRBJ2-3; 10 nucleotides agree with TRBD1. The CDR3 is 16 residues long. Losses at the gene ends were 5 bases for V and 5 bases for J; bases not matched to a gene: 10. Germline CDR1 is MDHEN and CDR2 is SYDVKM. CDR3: CASSTSGQGIQDTQYF. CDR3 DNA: TGTGCCAGCAGTACCTCGGGACAGGGGATACAAGATACGCAGTATTTT.